The clone carrying this T cell receptor (beta chain) was observed a handful of times. The antigen is undetermined. The record originates from a study of blood T cells in healthy people across ages. Overall study findings and caveats: Older age went with lower TCR beta diversity per million T cells, in a roughly linear way.

A second PCR of about 7 to 11 cycles used a sample-barcoded 5' primer and a J-beta primer mix. TCRdb ran MiXCR on the 5' RACE reads and lists one entry per CDR3 protein. This table has fewer than 800,000 distinct CDR3 sequences, under 25% appearing once. The V gene end was trimmed by 5 bases and the J gene end by 5 bases; junction bases not matched to a gene: 4. The CDR3 spans 15 residues. Germline CDR1 is SEHNR and CDR2 is FQNEAQ (reference sequence). This chain connects TRBV7-9 to TRBJ2-5; 14 positions match TRBD2. The receptor was isolated from a man between 70 and 80 years old in good health. Sequences were obtained from blood. CDR3 DNA sequence: TGTGCCAGCAGCATGGGACTAGCGGGAGCTGAGACCCAGTACTTC. Protein: CASSMGLAGAETQYF.